This T cell receptor (beta chain) originates from a study of CD8 T cells in Susac syndrome. Isolation of CD8+ and CD4+ T cells was performed negatively, whereas enrichment of TEMRA cells was done by FACS. The V end was cut by 3 bases, the J end by 3 bases, with 14 bases between. Germline values: CDR1 SEHNR, CDR2 FQNEAQ (reference sequence). The CDR3 spans 15 residues. This clonotype was found a few times. cDNA came from roughly 0.53 to 1 ug RNA primed by random hexamers. TCR beta CDR3 was amplified by immunoSEQ multiplex PCR. This amplification extended across 54 Vbeta and 13 Jbeta segments. MiXCR was run by TCRdb on the immunoSEQ multiplex PCR reads, yielding one entry per CDR3 protein. This repertoire shows 150,000 to 200,000 distinct CDR3 sequences, around 95% found once; its top ten account for roughly 0.095%.

Sequencing used CD4+ T cells from PBMCs. The origin of this receptor is a human donor with multiple sclerosis. V and J are TRBV7-9 and TRBJ2-5; D may be TRBD1 (7 bases). Here the CDR3 reads CASSFWTGGEETQYF. In nucleotides, the CDR3 is TGTGCCAGCAGCTTCTGGACAGGCGGGGAAGAGACCCAGTACTTC.